The present T cell receptor beta chain was sequenced within a study of T cell responses to AZD1222 COVID-19 vaccine (dated by TCRdb to 2020 to 2023). About the investigation overall: AZD1222 recipients with second doses at about 4 weeks or about 12 weeks were pooled, because spike-specific TCR depth and breadth did not differ between schedules. A total of 233 trial participants underwent TCR sequencing, of whom about 210 had received two doses of AZD1222 and 26 had received two doses of the MenACWY control vaccine. Enrollment into the trials was organized by age into subgroups of 18-55, 56-69 and 70-plus years, and those subgroups contained roughly 140, 27 and 60 TCR-sequenced participants, respectively.

This clone was recorded only once. Its target antigen remains unknown. Nothing much larger sits one base from this clone, and base qualities are not available. What the work shows at the level of the full study, not this receptor alone: Conclusions about previously exposed vaccinees were limited because only six or seven AZD1222 recipients were SARS-CoV-2 seropositive at baseline. In the small 56-69-year group, the increase in depth fell short of significance, most likely because of low power. After two AZD1222 doses, both the breadth and the depth of spike-specific TCRs were significantly higher than at day 0 and than in MenACWY recipients. Participants were mostly white British, with more females than males. The authors suggested clonal diversity may have been underestimated. The vaccine-associated CD4 TCRs covered the entire spike protein, and the dominant responses fell in regions 160-218 and 743-854. Because no day 14 peak-response samples were available, repertoires were characterized only after the peak T cell response. Reportedly, close to half of the unique spike-specific TCRs recognized epitopes lying outside the regions that are mutated in the B.1.351 and B.1.1.7 variants.

According to the study, the label for this sample's time point signals: baseline before first vaccination. Vaccinee samples came from UK trials COV001 and COV002, including a single-blind randomized controlled phase 2/3 trial of AZD1222 (ChAdOx1 nCoV-19) in healthy adults. Trial participant PBMC samples were collected at day 0 and day 28 after the second dose for TCRbeta chain sequencing. The V and J ends are trimmed by 3 bases and 5 bases, leaving 14 bases between them. The CDR3 measures 16 amino acids from cysteine to phenylalanine. The only DNA kept is the CDR3, 48 bases in frame from the first base. CDR1 and CDR2 (KGHSH, LQKENI) derive from the germline V gene. The CDR3 regions of human TCRbeta chains were analyzed by immunosequencing. Per the source publication's procedure: TCRs in the repertoires were compared against a reference library of SARS-CoV-2-specific TCRs that had been generated with the MIRA antigen-specificity platform. Breadth was defined as the fraction of unique TCRs that were SARS-CoV-2-associated, and depth was defined as the fraction of total T cells that were SARS-CoV-2-associated. Each spike-specific TCR was assigned to its reactive spike region and to a CD4 or CD8 class using the MIRA data. Log10-transformed breadth and depth values were compared by one-way ANOVA with Sidak's multiple comparisons tests. Entries here come from immuneACCESS through TCRdb and include only in-frame sequences with V and J called. Some clones fail to appear in such tables; in the studies checked, an unresolved V gene covers under half of the shortfall, and the cause of the remainder is unknown. V and J calls plus clone size are reproduced from that table; the DNA served to infer D and trimming. This sample gives more than 100,000 clones in total; over 70% of them show up just once. More than 20% of the sample rests with the top ten.

The rearranged chain carries TRBV18 and TRBJ1-6, with the identity of the D gene unclear. The origin of this receptor is an adult in good health. Specimen: peripheral blood, collected on day 0 of AZD1222 vaccination. The encoded CDR3 is CASSPTSLRNNSPLHF. DNA sequence: TGTGCCAGCTCACCGACGAGTCTCCGGAATAATTCACCCCTCCACTTT.